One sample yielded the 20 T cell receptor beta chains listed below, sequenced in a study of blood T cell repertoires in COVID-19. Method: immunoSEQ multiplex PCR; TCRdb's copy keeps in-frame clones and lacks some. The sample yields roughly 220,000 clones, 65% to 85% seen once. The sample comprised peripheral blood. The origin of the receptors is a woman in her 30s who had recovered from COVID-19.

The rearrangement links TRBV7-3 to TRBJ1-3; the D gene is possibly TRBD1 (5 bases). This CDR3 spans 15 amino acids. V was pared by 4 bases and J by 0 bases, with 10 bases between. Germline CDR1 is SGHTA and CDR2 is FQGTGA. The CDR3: CASSSQAISGNTIYF. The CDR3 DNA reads TGTGCCAGCAGCTCACAGGCGATCTCTGGAAACACCATATATTTT.

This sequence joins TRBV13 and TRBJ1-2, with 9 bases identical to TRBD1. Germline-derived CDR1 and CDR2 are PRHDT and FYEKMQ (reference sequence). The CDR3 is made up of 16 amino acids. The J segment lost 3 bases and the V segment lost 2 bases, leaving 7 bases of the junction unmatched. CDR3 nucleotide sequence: TGTGCCAGCAGCTTAATTCTGACAGGGGGACACTATGGCTACACCTTC. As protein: CASSLILTGGHYGYTF.

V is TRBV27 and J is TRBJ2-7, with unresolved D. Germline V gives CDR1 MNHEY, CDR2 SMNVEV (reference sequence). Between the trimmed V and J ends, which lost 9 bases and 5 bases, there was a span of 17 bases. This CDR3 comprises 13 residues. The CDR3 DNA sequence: TGTGCCAGGTTGGAAAGCCCCCTAGACGAGCAGTACTTC. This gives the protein CARLESPLDEQYF.

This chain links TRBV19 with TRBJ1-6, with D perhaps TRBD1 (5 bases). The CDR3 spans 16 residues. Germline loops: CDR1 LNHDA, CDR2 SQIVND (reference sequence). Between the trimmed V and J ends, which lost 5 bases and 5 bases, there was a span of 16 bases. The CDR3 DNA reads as TGTGCCAGTAGTCCCCCCGGCGGCAGGGATAATTCACCCCTCCACTTT. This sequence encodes CASSPPGGRDNSPLHF.

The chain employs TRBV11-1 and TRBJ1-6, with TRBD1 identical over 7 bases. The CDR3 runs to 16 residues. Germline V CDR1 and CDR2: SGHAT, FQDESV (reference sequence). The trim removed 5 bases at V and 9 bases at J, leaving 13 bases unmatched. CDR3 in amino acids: CASSGQQGIEGSPLHF. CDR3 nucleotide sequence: TGTGCCAGCAGCGGTCAACAGGGGATAGAGGGTTCACCCCTCCACTTT.

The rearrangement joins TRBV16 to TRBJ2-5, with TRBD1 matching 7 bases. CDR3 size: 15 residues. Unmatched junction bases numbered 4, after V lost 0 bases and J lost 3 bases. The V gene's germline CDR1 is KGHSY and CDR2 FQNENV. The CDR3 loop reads CASSQSGTVEETQYF. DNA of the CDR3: TGTGCCAGCAGCCAATCGGGGACAGTAGAAGAGACCCAGTACTTC.

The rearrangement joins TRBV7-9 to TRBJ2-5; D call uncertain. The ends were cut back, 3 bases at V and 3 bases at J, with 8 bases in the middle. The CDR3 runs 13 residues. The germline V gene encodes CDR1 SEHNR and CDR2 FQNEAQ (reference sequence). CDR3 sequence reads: CASSFGGEETQYF. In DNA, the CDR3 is TGTGCCAGCAGCTTTGGCGGAGAAGAGACCCAGTACTTC.

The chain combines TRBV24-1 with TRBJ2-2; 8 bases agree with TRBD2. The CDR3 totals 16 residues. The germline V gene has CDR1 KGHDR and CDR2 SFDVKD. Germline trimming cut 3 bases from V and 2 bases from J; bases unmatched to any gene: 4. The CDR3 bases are TGTGCCACCAGTGATCGTAGCGGGGCTAACACCGGGGAGCTGTTTTTT. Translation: CATSDRSGANTGELFF.

The CDR3 nucleotides read TGTGCCAGCAGCGTCCTAGCGGGAGGGGAGACCCAGTACTTC. Its protein product is CASSVLAGGETQYF. V and J are TRBV7-9 and TRBJ2-5; TRBD2 matches at 12 bases. In germline, CDR1 is SEHNR, CDR2 FQNEAQ (reference sequence). V was clipped by 5 bases and J by 5 bases; unmatched bases: 3. The CDR3 covers 14 residues.

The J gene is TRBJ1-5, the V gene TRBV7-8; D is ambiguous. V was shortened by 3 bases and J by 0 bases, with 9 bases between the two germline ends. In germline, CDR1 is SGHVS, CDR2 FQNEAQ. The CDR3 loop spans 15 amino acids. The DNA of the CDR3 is TGTGCCAGCAGCTTTGGCAGTCATAGCAATCAGCCCCAGCATTTT. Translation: CASSFGSHSNQPQHF.

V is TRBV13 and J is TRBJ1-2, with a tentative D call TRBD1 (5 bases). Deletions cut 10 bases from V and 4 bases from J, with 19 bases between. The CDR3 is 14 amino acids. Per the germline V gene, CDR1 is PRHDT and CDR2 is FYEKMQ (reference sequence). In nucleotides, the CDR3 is TGTGCCACCCTACCATCGGGGGAAGGCTATGGCTACACCTTC. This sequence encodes CATLPSGEGYGYTF. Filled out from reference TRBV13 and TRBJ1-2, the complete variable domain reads AAGVIQSPRHLIKEKRETATLKCYPIPRHDTVYWYQQGPGQDPQFLISFYEKMQSDKGSIPDRFSAQQFSDYHSELNMSSLELGDSALYFCATLPSGEGYGYTFGSGTRLTVV.

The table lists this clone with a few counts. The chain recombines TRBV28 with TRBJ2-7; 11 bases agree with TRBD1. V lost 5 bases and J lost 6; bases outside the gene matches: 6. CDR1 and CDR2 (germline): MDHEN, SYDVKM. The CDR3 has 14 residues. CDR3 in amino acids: CASSRTGQGGEQYF. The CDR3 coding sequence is TGTGCCAGCAGTCGAACGGGACAGGGGGGCGAGCAGTACTTC.

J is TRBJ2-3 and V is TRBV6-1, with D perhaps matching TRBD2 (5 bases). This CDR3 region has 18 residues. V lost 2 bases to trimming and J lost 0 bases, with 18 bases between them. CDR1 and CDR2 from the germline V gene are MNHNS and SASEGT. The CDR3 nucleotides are TGTGCCAGCAGTGAATTTATTTTGGGCAGCGGAAGCACAGATACGCAGTATTTT. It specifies CASSEFILGSGSTDTQYF.

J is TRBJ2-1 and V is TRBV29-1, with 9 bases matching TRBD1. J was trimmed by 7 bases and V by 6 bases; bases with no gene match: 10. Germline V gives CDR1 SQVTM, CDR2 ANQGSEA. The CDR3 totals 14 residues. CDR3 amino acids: CSVATGGLGNEQFF. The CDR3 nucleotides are TGCAGCGTAGCTACAGGGGGCTTGGGGAATGAGCAGTTCTTC.

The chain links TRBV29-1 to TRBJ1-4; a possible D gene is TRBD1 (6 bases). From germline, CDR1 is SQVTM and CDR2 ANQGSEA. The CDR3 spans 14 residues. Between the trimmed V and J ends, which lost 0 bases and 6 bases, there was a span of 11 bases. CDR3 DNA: TGCAGCGTTGAAGACACAGGGAAGGATGAAAAACTGTTTTTT. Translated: CSVEDTGKDEKLFF.

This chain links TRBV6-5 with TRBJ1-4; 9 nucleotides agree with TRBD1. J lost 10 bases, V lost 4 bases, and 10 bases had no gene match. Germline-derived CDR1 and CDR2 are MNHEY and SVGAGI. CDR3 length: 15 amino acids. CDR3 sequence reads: CASSSPWDRDGKLFF. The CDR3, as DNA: TGTGCCAGCAGTTCCCCGTGGGACAGGGACGGAAAACTGTTTTTT.

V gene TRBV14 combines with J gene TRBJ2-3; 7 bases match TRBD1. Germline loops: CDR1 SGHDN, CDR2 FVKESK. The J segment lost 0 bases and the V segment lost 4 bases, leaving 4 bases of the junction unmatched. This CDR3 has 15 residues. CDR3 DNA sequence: TGTGCCAGCAGCCCACGGGACAGTAGCACAGATACGCAGTATTTT. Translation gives CASSPRDSSTDTQYF.

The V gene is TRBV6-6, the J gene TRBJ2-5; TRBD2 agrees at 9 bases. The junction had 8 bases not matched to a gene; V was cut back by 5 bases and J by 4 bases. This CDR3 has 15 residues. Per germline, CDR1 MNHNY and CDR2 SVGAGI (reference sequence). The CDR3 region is CASSDGTSSGETQYF. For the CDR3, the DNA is TGTGCCAGCAGTGACGGGACTAGCAGTGGAGAGACCCAGTACTTC.

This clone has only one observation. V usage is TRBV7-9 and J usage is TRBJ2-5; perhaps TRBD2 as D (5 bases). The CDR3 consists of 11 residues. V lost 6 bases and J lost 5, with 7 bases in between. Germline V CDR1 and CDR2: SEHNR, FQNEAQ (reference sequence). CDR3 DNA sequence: TGTGCCAGCAGAGGCGGGGAGACCCAGTACTTC. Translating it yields CASRGGETQYF.

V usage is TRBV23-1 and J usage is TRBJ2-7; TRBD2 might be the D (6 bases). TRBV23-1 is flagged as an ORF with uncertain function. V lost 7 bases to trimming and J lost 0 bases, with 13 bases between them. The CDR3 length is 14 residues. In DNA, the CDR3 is TGCGCCAGCACCGGGACTCCTAGCTCCTACGAGCAGTACTTC. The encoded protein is CASTGTPSSYEQYF.